Below, one T cell receptor (beta chain) is given with its context. Its antigen is currently unknown. The data were produced by immunoSEQ multiplex PCR, yet TCRdb's version contains in-frame clones alone and is incomplete. The sample includes approximately 210,000 clones, about nine tenths of them seen just once. The record originates from a study of T cell responses to AZD1222 COVID-19 vaccine. Broader study findings: Baseline serology detected seropositivity in only 6 or 7 AZD1222 recipients.

V was cut by 0 bases and J by 7 bases, with 7 bases left in between. Germline CDR1 and CDR2: LGHNT and FRNRAP. This CDR3 contains 13 residues. The chain combines TRBV12-5 with TRBJ1-5; D remains ambiguous. The sample was peripheral blood, taken 28 days after the second AZD1222 dose. The sequence came from an adult who received the AZD1222 COVID-19 vaccine. CDR3 residues: CASGLVPGQPQHF. The CDR3 DNA sequence: TGTGCTAGTGGTTTGGTCCCTGGCCAGCCCCAGCATTTT. Complete variable domain (other parts from reference TRBV12-5 and TRBJ1-5): DARVTQTPRHKVTEMGQEVTMRCQPILGHNTVFWYRQTMMQGLELLAYFRNRAPLDDSGMPKDRFSAEMPDATLATLKIQPSEPRDSAVYFCASGLVPGQPQHFGDGTRLSIL.